This TCR beta chain was retrieved from a study of identical twins. MiXCR, applied by TCRdb to the 5' RACE reads, yields one record per CDR3 protein. Among approximately 350,000 distinct CDR3 sequences, around 12% were seen once, and the ten largest hold around 6.9%. Trimming cost V 9 bases and J 4 bases; bases outside gene matches: 10. CDR3 length: 16 residues. From germline, CDR1 is MNHEY and CDR2 SMNVEV (reference sequence). This clonotype was seen only a few times. Its target is not known. Study-wide findings and caveats: Memory repertoires showed no such pattern, whereas abundant cord blood beta clonotypes carried fewer insertions.

These data were also filed under a second study, of yellow fever vaccine responses in identical twins.

The sequenced material came from CD8+ T cells sorted from blood. The chain employs TRBV27 and TRBJ2-2; 11 positions match TRBD2. This TCR came from a young woman in good health. CDR3 in DNA: TGTGCCAGTGCCCCCGGACTAGCGGGTCTCACCGGGGAGCTGTTTTTT. Its translation: CASAPGLAGLTGELFF.